Given below is one T cell receptor (beta chain) in context. What it binds is unknown. The sample belongs to a study of metastatic and nonmetastatic thyroid tumors. Whole-study context: From malignant and benign thyroid patients, repertoires in blood and in tumor or nodule tissue were compared. General study points: Patients with malignant thyroid tumors reportedly had significantly higher TCR beta diversity than those with benign nodules, in blood and tumor.

Germline V gene lookup returns CDR1 LNHDA and CDR2 SQIVND (reference sequence). V was trimmed by 7 bases and J by 0 bases, leaving 14 bases between them. The CDR3 is made up of 15 amino acids. Every patient underwent thyroid surgery untreated. TCRdb called clones again from the PCR reads with MiXCR. The sample consists of some 25,000 clones, about 15% of them appearing once. The clonotype originates from a female donor with papillary thyroid cancer or a benign thyroid nodule (not recorded which). Some clones in this sample may be carry-over from other donors' samples. Sequencing was performed on blood. The chain joins TRBV19 to TRBJ2-3, with D unclear. The CDR3 nucleotides read TGTGCCAGTACCGATGACGGGTTTAGCACAGATACGCAGTATTTT. This gives the protein CASTDDGFSTDTQYF. The whole variable domain, remainder taken from reference TRBV19 and TRBJ2-3, is DGGITQSPKYLFRKEGQNVTLSCEQNLNHDAMYWYRQDPGQGLRLIYYSQIVNDFQKGDIAEGYSVSREKKESFPLTVTSAQKNPTAFYLCASTDDGFSTDTQYFGPGTRLTVL.